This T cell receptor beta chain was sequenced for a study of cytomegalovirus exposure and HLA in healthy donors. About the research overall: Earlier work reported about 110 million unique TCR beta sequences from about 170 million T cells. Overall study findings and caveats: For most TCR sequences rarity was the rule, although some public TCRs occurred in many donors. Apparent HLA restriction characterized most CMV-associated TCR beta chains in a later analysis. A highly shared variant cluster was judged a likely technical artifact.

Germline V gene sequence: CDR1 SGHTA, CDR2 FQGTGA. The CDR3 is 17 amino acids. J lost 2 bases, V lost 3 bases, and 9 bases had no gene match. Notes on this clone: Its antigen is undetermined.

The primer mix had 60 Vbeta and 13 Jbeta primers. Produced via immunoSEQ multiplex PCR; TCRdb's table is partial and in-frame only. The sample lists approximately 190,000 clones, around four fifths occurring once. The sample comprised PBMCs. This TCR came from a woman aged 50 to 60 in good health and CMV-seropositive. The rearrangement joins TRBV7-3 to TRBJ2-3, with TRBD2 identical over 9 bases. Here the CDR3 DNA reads TGTGCCAGCAGCTTGAGGAGCGGGGGGCGATTCACAGATACGCAGTATTTT. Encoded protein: CASSLRSGGRFTDTQYF.